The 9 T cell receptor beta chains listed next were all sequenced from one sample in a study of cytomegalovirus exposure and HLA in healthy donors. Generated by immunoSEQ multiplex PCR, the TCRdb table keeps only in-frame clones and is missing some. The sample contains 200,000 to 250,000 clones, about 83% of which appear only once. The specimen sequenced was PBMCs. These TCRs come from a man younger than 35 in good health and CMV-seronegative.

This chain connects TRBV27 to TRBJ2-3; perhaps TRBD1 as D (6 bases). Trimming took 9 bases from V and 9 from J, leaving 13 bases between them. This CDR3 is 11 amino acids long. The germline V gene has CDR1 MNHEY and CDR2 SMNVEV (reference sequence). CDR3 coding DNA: TGTGCCAGTCAACAGGGCGTCACGCAGTATTTT. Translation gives CASQQGVTQYF.

The CDR3 nucleotides are TGTGCCAGCAGTTTTTTCCCGGGACAACTGTCCTACGAGCAGTACTTC. Residues: CASSFFPGQLSYEQYF. V usage is TRBV28 and J usage is TRBJ2-7; D is possibly TRBD1 (6 bases). This CDR3 region has 16 residues. Germline values: CDR1 MDHEN, CDR2 SYDVKM. V gave up 3 bases and J gave up 1 base, with 16 bases separating them.

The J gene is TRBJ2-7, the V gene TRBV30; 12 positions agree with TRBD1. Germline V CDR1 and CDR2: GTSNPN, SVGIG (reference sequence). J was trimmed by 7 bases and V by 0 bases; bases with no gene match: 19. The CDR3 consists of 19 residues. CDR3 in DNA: TGTGCCTGGAGTGTATGGGGCGGGACAGGGGGCTTCGCCCCCGAGGAGCAGTACTTC. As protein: CAWSVWGGTGGFAPEEQYF. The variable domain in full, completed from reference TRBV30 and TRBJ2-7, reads SQTIHQWPATLVQPVGSPLSLECTVEGTSNPNLYWYRQAAGRGLQLLFYSVGIGQISSEVPQNLSASRPQDRQFILSSKKLLLSDSGFYLCAWSVWGGTGGFAPEEQYFGPGTRLTVT.

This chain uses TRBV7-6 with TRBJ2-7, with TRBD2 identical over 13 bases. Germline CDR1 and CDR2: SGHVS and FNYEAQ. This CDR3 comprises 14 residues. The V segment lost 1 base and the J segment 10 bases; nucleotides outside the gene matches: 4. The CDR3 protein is CASSLGTSGSFQYF. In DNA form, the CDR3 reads TGTGCCAGCAGCTTAGGGACTAGCGGGAGTTTTCAGTACTTC.

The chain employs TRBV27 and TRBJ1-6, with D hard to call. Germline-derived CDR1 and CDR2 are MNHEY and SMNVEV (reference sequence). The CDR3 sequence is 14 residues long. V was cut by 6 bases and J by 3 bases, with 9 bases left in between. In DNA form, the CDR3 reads TGTGCCAGCAGGAGGGCTGGCTATAATTCACCCCTCCACTTT. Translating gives CASRRAGYNSPLHF.

CDR3 protein: CASSVGSGGPGEQFF. The CDR3 nucleotides are TGTGCCAGCAGTGTGGGGAGCGGGGGGCCTGGTGAGCAGTTCTTC. The chain has TRBV2 and TRBJ2-1, with 9 bases that match TRBD2. This CDR3 has 15 amino acids. The trim removed 4 bases at V and 9 bases at J, leaving 10 bases unmatched. Germline CDR1 and CDR2: SNHLY and FYNNEI.

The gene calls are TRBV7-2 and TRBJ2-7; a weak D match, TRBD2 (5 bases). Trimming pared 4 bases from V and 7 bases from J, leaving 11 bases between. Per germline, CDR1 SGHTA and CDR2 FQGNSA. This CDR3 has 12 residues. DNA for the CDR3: TGTGCCAGCAGCTCAGGACCGGGGGAGCAGTACTTC. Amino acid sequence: CASSSGPGEQYF.

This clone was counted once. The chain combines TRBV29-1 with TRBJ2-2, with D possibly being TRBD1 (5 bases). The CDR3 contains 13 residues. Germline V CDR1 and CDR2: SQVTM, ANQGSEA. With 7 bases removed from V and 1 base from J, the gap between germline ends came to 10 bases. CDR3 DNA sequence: TGCAGCGGTAAGACAGAGAACACCGGGGAGCTGTTTTTT. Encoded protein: CSGKTENTGELFF.

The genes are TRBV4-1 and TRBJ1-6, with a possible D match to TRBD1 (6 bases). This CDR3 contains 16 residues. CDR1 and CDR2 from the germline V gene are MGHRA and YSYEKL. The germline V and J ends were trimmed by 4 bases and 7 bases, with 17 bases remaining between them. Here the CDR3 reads CASSPNHRVENSPLHF. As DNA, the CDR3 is TGCGCCAGCAGCCCAAATCACAGGGTAGAAAATTCACCCCTCCACTTT.